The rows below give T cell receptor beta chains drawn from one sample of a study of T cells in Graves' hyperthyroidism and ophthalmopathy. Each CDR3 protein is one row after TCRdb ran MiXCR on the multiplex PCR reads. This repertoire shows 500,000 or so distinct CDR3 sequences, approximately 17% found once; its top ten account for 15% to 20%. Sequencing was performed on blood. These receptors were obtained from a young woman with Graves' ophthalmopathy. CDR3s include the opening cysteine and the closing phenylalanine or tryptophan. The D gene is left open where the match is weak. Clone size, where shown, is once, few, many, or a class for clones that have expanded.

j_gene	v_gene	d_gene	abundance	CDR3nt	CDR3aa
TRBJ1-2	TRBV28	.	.	TGTGCCAGCAGTCTAGGGGGGGCGGGTGGCTACACCTTC	CASSLGGAGGYTF
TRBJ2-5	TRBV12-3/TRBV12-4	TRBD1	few	TGTGCCAGCAGTTTAGAGACAGGGCCGCAAGAGACCCAGTACTTC	CASSLETGPQETQYF
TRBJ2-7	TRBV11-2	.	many	TGTGCCAGCAGCTTAGCGGGACCCTACGAGCAGTACTTC	CASSLAGPYEQYF
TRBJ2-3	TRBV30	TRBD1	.	TGTGCCTACAGGGGGCGCGGCACAGATACGCAGTATTTT	CAYRGRGTDTQYF
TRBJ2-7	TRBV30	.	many	TGTGCCTGGAGCGGTGTGGCGGGGCCCTACGAGCAGTACTTC	CAWSGVAGPYEQYF
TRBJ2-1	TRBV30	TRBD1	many	TGTGCCTGGGGGGGACAGGGGCTAGACAATGAGCAGTTCTTC	CAWGGQGLDNEQFF
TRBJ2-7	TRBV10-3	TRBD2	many	TGTGCCATCAGTGACCCAGCGGCGGCGGGGGATTCCTACGAGCAGTACTTC	CAISDPAAAGDSYEQYF
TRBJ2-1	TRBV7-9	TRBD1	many	TGTGCCAGCAGCTCCCCATCGCCGGGACAGGGGAGCTCCTACAATGAGCAGTTCTTC	CASSSPSPGQGSSYNEQFF
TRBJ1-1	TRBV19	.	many	TGTGCCAGTACTAAGCAGGGGCGGACTGTGAACACTGAAGCTTTCTTT	CASTKQGRTVNTEAFF
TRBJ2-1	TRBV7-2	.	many	TGTGCCAGCAGCTTCCAGGAGGGTTCCTACAATGAGCAGTTCTTC	CASSFQEGSYNEQFF
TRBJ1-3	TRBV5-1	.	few	TGCGCCAGCAGAGGGGGGGTGAGCTCTGGAAACACCATATATTTT	CASRGGVSSGNTIYF
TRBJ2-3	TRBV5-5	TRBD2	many	TGTGCCAGCAGCGGGGGTACTAGCGGACTCACAGATACGCAGTATTTT	CASSGGTSGLTDTQYF
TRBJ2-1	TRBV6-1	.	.	TGTGCCAGCAAAGGACCCGAGGAGGAGCAGTTCTTC	CASKGPEEEQFF
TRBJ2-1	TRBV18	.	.	TGTGCCAGCTCACGCGAAGGCGGGGGCGATCCCTACAATGAGCAGTTCTTC	CASSREGGGDPYNEQFF
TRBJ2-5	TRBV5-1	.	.	TGCGCCAGTAAGAGCGGGACAGCCCGGGAGACCCAGTACTTC	CASKSGTARETQYF
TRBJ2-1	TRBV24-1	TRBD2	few	TGTGCCACCAGTGACTCCCATGGACTAGCGGCCCAGTTCTTC	CATSDSHGLAAQFF
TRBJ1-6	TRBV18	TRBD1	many	TGTGCCAGCTCACCATCCGGGACAGGGGATTCACCCCTCCACTTT	CASSPSGTGDSPLHF
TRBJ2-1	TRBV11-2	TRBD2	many	TGTGCCAGCAGCTCTTTAAAGCGGGGGGGCCCAGTTGAGCAGTTCTTC	CASSSLKRGGPVEQFF
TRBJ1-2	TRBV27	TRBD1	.	TGTGCCAGCAGTCATATTGGGGGACAGGGGGCTGATGGCTACACCTTC	CASSHIGGQGADGYTF
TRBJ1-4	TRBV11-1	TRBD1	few	TGTGCCAGCAGCTTAACCACAGGGGGCGGTGAAAAACTGTTTTTT	CASSLTTGGGEKLFF
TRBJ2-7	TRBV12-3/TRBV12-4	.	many	TGTGCCAGCAGTCCCGGGACGCTCGAGCAGTACTTC	CASSPGTLEQYF
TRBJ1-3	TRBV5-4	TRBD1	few	TGTGCCAGCAGCAGGGGACAGGACTCTGGAAACACCATATATTTT	CASSRGQDSGNTIYF
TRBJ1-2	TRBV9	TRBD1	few	TGTGCCAGCAGCAGTCCGGGACAGGTTACATCTAACTATGGCTACACCTTC	CASSSPGQVTSNYGYTF
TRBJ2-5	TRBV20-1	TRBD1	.	TGCAGTGCTAGAGCACCGAGGGACAGACAAGAGACCCAGTACTTC	CSARAPRDRQETQYF
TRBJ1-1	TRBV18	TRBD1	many	TGTGCCAGCTCACCGGGAAGGGGGCGCCGGGACACTGAAGCTTTCTTT	CASSPGRGRRDTEAFF
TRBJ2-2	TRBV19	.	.	TGTGCCAGCCGAATAAGGGGGTTGGGTCAGCTTAACACCGGGGAGCTGTTTTTT	CASRIRGLGQLNTGELFF
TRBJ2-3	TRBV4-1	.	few	TGCGCCAGCAGCCAAGAAGGGGCTAGAGTAGGGCGCACAGATACGCAGTATTTT	CASSQEGARVGRTDTQYF
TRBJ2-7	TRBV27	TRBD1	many	TGTGCCAGCAGTGCAGGGACAGCGGTCTACGAGCAGTACTTC	CASSAGTAVYEQYF
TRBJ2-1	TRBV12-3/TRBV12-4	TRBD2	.	TGTGCCAGCAGTCACCCCGGGACTAGCGGGACGGATGAGCAGTTCTTC	CASSHPGTSGTDEQFF
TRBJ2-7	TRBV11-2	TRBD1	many	TGTGCCAGCAGCTACGCGACAGGGCCCGAGCAGTACTTC	CASSYATGPEQYF
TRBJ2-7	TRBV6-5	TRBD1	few	TGTGCCAGCAGTTACGGGACAGGGGACGAGCAGTACTTC	CASSYGTGDEQYF
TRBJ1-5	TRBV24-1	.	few	TGTGCCACCAGTGGCCAGAACAATCAGCCCCAGCATTTT	CATSGQNNQPQHF
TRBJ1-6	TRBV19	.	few	TGTGCCAGTACGGGGTTTGTTGATTCACCCCTCCACTTT	CASTGFVDSPLHF
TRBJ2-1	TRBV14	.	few	TGTGCCAGCAGACCCTCTGACAGCAATGAGCAGTTCTTC	CASRPSDSNEQFF
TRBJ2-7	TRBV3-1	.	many	TGTGCCAGCAGCCAAGAGGGAAGACTTAGCGGTGTCGAGCAGTACTTC	CASSQEGRLSGVEQYF
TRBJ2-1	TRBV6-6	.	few	TGTGCCAGCAGTTACTTACATAGCGGCAATGAGCAGTTCTTC	CASSYLHSGNEQFF
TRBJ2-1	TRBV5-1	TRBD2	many	TGCGCCAGCAGCGTCACTAGCGGGACCCCCAGTGAGCAGTTCTTC	CASSVTSGTPSEQFF
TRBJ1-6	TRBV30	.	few	TGTGCCTGGAGTCTCGGACAGCTTGGGTCACCCCTCCACTTT	CAWSLGQLGSPLHF
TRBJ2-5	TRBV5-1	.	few	TGCGCCAGCAGCCCGTCGGCAGGGAAAGAGACCCAGTACTTC	CASSPSAGKETQYF
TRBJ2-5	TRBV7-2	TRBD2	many	TGTGCCAGCAGCCGGGGGGAGGGGACCCAGTACTTC	CASSRGEGTQYF
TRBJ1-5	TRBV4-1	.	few	TGCGCCAGCAGCCAACCTGGCCAGCCCCAGCATTTT	CASSQPGQPQHF
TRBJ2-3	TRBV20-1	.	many	TGCAGTGCTAGGCCCGGGAGTACAGATACGCAGTATTTT	CSARPGSTDTQYF
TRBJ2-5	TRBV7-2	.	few	TGTGCCAGCAGCTTAGGAGTCTACCAAGAGACCCAGTACTTC	CASSLGVYQETQYF
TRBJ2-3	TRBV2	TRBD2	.	TGTGCCAGCACTTACGCCGGGACTAGGGGCACAGATACGCAGTATTTT	CASTYAGTRGTDTQYF
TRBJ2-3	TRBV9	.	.	TGTGCCAGCAGCGTAGATGAGGGAGTGAGCACAGATACGCAGTATTTT	CASSVDEGVSTDTQYF
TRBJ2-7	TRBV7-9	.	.	TGTGTCAGCAGCCCAGACGGCAGCTCCTACGAGCAGTACTTC	CVSSPDGSSYEQYF
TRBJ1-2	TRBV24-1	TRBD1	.	TGTGCCACCAGTCCCGGGACAGGCCTTAGAGATGGCTACACCTTC	CATSPGTGLRDGYTF
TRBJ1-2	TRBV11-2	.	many	TGTGCCAGCAGCTTAGATCGGTCGGCGGTTTATGGCTACACCTTC	CASSLDRSAVYGYTF
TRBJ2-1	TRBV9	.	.	TGTGCCAGCAGCGCAACAGCGGGTCTTGGATACAATGAGCAGTTCTTC	CASSATAGLGYNEQFF
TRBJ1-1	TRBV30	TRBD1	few	TGTGCCTGGACCGTTCTAACAGGGGTGAACACTGAAGCTTTCTTT	CAWTVLTGVNTEAFF
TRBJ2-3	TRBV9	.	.	TGTGCCAGCAGCGTAGGTGGCGGATCTTTCACAGATACGCAGTATTTT	CASSVGGGSFTDTQYF
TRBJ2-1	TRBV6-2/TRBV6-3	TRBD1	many	TGTGCCAGCAGTTTACCCCCGGGACAGGGGTACAATGAGCAGTTCTTC	CASSLPPGQGYNEQFF
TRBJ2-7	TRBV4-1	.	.	TGCGCCAGCAGCCAAGATCAAAGGGAGAGCTCCTACGAGCAGTACTTC	CASSQDQRESSYEQYF